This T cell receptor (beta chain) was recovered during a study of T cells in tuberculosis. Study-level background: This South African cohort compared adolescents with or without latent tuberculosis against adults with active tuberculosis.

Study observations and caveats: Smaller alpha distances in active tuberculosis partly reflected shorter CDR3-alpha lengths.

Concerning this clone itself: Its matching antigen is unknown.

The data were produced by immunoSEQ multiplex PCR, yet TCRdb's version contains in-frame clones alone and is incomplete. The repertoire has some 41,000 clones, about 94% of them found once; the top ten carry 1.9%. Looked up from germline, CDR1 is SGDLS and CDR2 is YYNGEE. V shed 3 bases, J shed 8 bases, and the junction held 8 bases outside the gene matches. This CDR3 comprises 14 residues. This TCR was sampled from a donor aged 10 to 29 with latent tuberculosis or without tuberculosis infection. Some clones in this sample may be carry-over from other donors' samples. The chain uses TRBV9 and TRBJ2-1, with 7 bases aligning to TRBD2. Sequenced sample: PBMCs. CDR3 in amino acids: CASSAQTSFDEQFF. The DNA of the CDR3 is TGTGCCAGCAGCGCCCAGACTAGCTTTGATGAGCAGTTCTTC.